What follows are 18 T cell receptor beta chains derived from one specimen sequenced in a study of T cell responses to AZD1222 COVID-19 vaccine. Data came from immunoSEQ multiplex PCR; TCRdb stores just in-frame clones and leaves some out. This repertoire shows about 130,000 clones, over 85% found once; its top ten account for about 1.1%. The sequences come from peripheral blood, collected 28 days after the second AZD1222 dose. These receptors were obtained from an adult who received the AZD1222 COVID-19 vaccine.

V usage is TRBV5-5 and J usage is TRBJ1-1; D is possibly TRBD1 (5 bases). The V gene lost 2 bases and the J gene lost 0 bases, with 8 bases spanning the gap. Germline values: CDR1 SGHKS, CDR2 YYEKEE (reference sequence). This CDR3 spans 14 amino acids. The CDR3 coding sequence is TGTGCCAGCAGCTTCGGGACGGTGAACACTGAAGCTTTCTTT. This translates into CASSFGTVNTEAFF. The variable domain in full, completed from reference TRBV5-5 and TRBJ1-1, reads DAGVTQSPTHLIKTRGQQVTLRCSPISGHKSVSWYQQVLGQGPQFIFQYYEKEERGRGNFPDRFSARQFPNYSSELNVNALLLGDSALYLCASSFGTVNTEAFFGQGTRLTVV.

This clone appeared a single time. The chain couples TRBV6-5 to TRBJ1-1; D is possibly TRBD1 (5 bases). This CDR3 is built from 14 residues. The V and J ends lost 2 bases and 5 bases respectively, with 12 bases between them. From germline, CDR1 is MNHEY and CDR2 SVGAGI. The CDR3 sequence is CASSYHIKGTEAFF. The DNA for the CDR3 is TGTGCCAGCAGTTACCACATTAAGGGGACTGAAGCTTTCTTT.

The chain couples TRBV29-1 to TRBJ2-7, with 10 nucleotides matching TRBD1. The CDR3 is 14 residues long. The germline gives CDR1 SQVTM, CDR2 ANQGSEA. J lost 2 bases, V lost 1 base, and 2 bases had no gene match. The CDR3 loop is CSVEGGTGAYEQYF. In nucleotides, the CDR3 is TGCAGCGTTGAAGGGGGGACAGGGGCCTACGAGCAGTACTTC.

CDR3 nucleotides: TGTGCCAGTAGTAGAGTGCCAGGCAGCGGTAGTGGCACTGAAGCTTTCTTT. Its translation: CASSRVPGSGSGTEAFF. This sequence joins TRBV19 and TRBJ1-1, with D hard to call. V was pared by 4 bases and J by 4 bases, with 22 bases between. Germline V gene lookup returns CDR1 LNHDA and CDR2 SQIVND (reference sequence). This CDR3 is 17 amino acids long.

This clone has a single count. The CDR3 spells CASSLLVQETQYF. The CDR3 nucleotides read TGTGCCAGCAGCTTATTAGTCCAAGAGACCCAGTACTTC. The chain couples TRBV5-4 to TRBJ2-5, with D hard to call. Germline CDR1 and CDR2: SGHNT and YYREEE (reference sequence). The CDR3 sequence is 13 residues long. Trimming removed 2 bases at V and 1 base at J, with 6 bases between.

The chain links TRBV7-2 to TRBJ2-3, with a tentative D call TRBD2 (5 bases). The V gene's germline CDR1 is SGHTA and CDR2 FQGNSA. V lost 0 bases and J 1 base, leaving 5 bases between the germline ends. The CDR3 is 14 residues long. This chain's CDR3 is CASSLASGTDTQYF. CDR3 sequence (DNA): TGTGCCAGCAGCTTAGCTAGCGGCACAGATACGCAGTATTTT.

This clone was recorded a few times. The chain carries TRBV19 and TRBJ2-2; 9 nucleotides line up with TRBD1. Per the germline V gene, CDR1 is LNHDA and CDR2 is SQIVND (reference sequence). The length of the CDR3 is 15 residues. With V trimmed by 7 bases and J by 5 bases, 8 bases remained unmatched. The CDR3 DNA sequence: TGTGCCAGTAATTCCCGGGACAGGGCGACCGGGGAGCTGTTTTTT. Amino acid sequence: CASNSRDRATGELFF.

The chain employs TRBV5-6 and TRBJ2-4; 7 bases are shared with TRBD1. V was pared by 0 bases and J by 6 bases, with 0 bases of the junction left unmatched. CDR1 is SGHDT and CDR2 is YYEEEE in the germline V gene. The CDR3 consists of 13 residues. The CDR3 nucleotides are TGTGCCAGCAGCTTGGGGGACAGAAACATTCAGTACTTC. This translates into CASSLGDRNIQYF.

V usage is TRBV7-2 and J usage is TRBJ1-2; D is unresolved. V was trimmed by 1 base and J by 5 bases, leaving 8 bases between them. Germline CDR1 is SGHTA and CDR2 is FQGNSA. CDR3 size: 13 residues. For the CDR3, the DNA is TGTGCCAGCAGCTTAGACAGCCAATATGGCTACACCTTC. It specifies CASSLDSQYGYTF.

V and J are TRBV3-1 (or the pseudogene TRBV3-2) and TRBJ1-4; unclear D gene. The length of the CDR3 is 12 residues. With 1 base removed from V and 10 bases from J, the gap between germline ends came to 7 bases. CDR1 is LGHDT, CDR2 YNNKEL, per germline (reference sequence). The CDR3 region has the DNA TGTGCCAGCAGCCAAGGGCGACGAAAACTGTTTTTT. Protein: CASSQGRRKLFF.

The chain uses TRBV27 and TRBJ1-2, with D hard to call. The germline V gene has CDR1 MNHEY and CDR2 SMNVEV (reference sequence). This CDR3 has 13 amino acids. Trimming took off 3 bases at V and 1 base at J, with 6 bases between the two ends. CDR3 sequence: CASSFNSNYGYTF. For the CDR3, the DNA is TGTGCCAGCAGTTTTAACAGTAACTATGGCTACACCTTC.

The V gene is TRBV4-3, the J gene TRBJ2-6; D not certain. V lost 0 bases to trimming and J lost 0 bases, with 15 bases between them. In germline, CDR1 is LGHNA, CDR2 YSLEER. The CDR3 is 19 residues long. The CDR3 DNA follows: TGCGCCAGCAGCCAAGATCTATCCGAAAATCACTCTGGGGCCAACGTCCTGACTTTC. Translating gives CASSQDLSENHSGANVLTF.

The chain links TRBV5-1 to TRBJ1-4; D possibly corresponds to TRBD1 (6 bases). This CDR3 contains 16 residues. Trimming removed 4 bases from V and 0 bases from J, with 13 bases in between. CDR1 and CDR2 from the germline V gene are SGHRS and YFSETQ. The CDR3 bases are TGCGCCAGCAGCCAAACAGGGATTCCAACTAATGAAAAACTGTTTTTT. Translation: CASSQTGIPTNEKLFF. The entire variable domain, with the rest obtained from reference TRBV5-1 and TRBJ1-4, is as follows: KAGVTQTPRYLIKTRGQQVTLSCSPISGHRSVSWYQQTPGQGLQFLFEYFSETQRNKGNFPGRFSGRQFSNSRSEMNVSTLELGDSALYLCASSQTGIPTNEKLFFGSGTQLSVL.

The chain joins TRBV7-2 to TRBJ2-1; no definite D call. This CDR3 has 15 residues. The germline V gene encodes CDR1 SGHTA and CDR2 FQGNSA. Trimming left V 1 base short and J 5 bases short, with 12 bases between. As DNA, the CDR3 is TGTGCCAGCAGCTTAGTGTCACAGAGAAACAATGAGCAGTTCTTC. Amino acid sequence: CASSLVSQRNNEQFF.

CDR3 amino acids: CASNAQGAGTEAFF. In DNA form, the CDR3 reads TGTGCCAGCAACGCACAGGGGGCAGGAACTGAAGCTTTCTTT. This rearrangement joins TRBV7-2 to TRBJ1-1; TRBD1 matches 9 bases. The V gene's germline CDR1 is SGHTA and CDR2 FQGNSA. This CDR3 contains 14 residues. The trim removed 7 bases at V and 5 bases at J, leaving 8 bases unmatched.

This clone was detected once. CDR3 bases: TGTGCCAGCAGCTCAGAGGGGGCCAAAAACATTCAGTACTTC. It is translated as CASSSEGAKNIQYF. V usage is TRBV7-9 and J usage is TRBJ2-4; the D call may be TRBD1 or TRBD2 (5 bases each). Germline V gene sequence: CDR1 SEHNR, CDR2 FQNEAQ (reference sequence). The CDR3 is 14 residues long. V lost 4 bases, J lost 1 base, and 8 bases lay in between. Combining the CDR3 with reference TRBV7-9 and TRBJ2-4 gives the whole variable domain DTGVSQNPRHKITKRGQNVTFRCDPISEHNRLYWYRQTLGQGPEFLTYFQNEAQLEKSRLLSDRFSAERPKGSFSTLEIQRTEQGDSAMYLCASSSEGAKNIQYFGAGTRLSVL.

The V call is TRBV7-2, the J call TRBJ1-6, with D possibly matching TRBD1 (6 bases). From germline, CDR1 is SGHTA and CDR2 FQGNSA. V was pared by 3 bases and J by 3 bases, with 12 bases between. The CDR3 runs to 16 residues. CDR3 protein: CASSLDRQLYNSPLHF. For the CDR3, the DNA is TGTGCCAGCAGCTTGGACAGACAGCTCTATAATTCACCCCTCCACTTT.

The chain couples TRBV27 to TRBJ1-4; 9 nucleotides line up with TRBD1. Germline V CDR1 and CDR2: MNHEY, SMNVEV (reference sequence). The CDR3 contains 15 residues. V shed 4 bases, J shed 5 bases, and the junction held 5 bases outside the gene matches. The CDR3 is CASSSPGQGNEKLFF. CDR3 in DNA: TGTGCCAGCAGTTCGCCGGGACAGGGCAATGAAAAACTGTTTTTT.